The clone carrying this TCR beta chain was seen a few times. The sample belongs to a study of T cell repertoires in cytomegalovirus infection. The CDR3 runs to 16 residues. The V gene's germline CDR1 is MNHEY and CDR2 SMNVEV (reference sequence). V gave up 0 bases and J gave up 0 bases, with 9 bases separating them. TCRdb passed the reads through MiXCR, listing each CDR3 protein once. The sample gives under 850,000 distinct CDR3 sequences, roughly 36% of which show up once; under 3% is in the top ten. The sample comprised PBMCs. The chain combines TRBV27 with TRBJ2-1; the D is unclear. The TCR originated in a human donor in good health (CMV status not recorded). Some clones in this sample may be carry-over from other donors' samples. The CDR3 sequence: CASSLSAAPSYNEQFF. CDR3 nucleotide sequence: TGTGCCAGCAGTTTATCGGCGGCACCCTCCTACAATGAGCAGTTCTTC.